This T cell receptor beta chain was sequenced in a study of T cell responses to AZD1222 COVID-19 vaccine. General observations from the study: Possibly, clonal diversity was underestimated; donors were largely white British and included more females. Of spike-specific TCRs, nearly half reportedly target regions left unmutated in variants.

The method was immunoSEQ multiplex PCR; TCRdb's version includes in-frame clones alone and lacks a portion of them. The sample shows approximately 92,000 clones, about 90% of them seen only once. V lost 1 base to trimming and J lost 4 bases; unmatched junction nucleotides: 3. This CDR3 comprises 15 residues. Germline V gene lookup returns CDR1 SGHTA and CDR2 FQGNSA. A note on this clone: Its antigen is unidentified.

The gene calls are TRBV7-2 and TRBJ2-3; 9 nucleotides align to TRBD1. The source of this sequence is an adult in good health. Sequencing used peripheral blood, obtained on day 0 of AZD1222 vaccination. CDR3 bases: TGTGCCAGCAGCTTAGGTTACAGGGGGCCAGATACGCAGTATTTT. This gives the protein CASSLGYRGPDTQYF.